The 28 T cell receptor beta chains presented below share a single source sample, sequenced in a study of early T cells in non-severe SARS-CoV-2 infection. In TCRdb, the 5' RACE reads were re-called with MiXCR into one record per CDR3 protein. The data contain about 28,000 distinct CDR3 sequences, around 4.5% of them seen just once; the ten biggest clones take up around 5.9%. This sample comprised whole blood, obtained at baseline. The source of these receptors is an adult who was a healthcare worker with PCR-confirmed SARS-CoV-2 infection or an uninfected control (not recorded which).

There are many counts of this clonotype. The chain recombines TRBV19 with TRBJ2-2; D unclear. Germline values: CDR1 LNHDA, CDR2 SQIVND (reference sequence). The CDR3 spans 14 residues. Deletions cut 4 bases from V and 4 bases from J, with 10 bases between. CDR3 loop: CASSKAGLTGELFF. DNA for the CDR3: TGTGCCAGTAGTAAGGCAGGCCTCACCGGGGAGCTGTTTTTT.

The table lists this clonotype with many counts. The genes are TRBV6-2 or TRBV6-3 and TRBJ2-7; D is undetermined. From germline, CDR1 is MNHEY and CDR2 SVGEGT. The CDR3 consists of 11 residues. Trimming removed 6 bases from V and 3 bases from J, with 6 bases in between. Here the CDR3 reads CASSQNYEQYF. The CDR3, as DNA: TGTGCCAGCAGCCAAAACTACGAGCAGTACTTC.

This clonotype was picked up many times. The rearrangement links TRBV12-3 or TRBV12-4 to TRBJ2-1, with 8 bases fitting TRBD2. The CDR3 runs to 16 residues. The V and J ends lost 1 base and 2 bases, in that order; junction bases with no gene match: 4. CDR3 DNA sequence: TGTGCCAGCAGTTTAGTGGCGGGGGGACCCTACAATGAGCAGTTCTTC. Protein product: CASSLVAGGPYNEQFF.

This clonotype was recorded many times. The J gene is TRBJ2-1, the V gene TRBV29-1; 10 bases map to TRBD2. The CDR3 runs to 13 residues. V lost 6 bases, J lost 11 bases, and 10 bases stayed unmatched. Germline CDR1 is SQVTM and CDR2 is ANQGSEA. DNA of the CDR3: TGCAGCGTGATTCCGGCTAGCGGGGGTAAGCAGTTCTTC. Its translation: CSVIPASGGKQFF.

This clonotype is classed as large (0.1 to 1%). V usage is TRBV5-5 and J usage is TRBJ2-3; the match to TRBD1 covers 9 bases. The CDR3 spans 16 residues. From germline, CDR1 is SGHKS and CDR2 YYEKEE (reference sequence). With 5 bases clipped from V and 6 bases from J, the junction kept 13 bases outside the gene matches. Here the CDR3 DNA reads TGTGCCAGCAGGCCGACCCTGGGACAGGGAGAGGATACGCAGTATTTT. Translated: CASRPTLGQGEDTQYF.

At least ten counts were recorded for this clonotype. V is TRBV11-3 and J is TRBJ1-1; D is ambiguous. Trimming cost V 5 bases and J 6 bases, with 16 bases left between them. This CDR3 region has 14 residues. CDR1 SGHNT and CDR2 YENEEA come from the germline V gene. CDR3 in DNA: TGTGCCAGCAGCCAGAGCGGGGATTTTTCTGAAGCTTTCTTT. This gives the protein CASSQSGDFSEAFF.

This clonotype was observed many times. The chain uses TRBV6-5 and TRBJ2-1; no reliable D call. Trimming shortened V by 2 bases and J by 12 bases, and 17 bases separated the two germline ends. The germline V gene has CDR1 MNHEY and CDR2 SVGAGI. The length of the CDR3 is 14 residues. The CDR3 is CASSYEQTARGQFF. The CDR3 nucleotides are TGTGCCAGCAGTTACGAACAGACTGCCCGTGGGCAGTTCTTC.

This clonotype has a count of ten or more. This rearrangement joins TRBV11-2 to TRBJ1-1; TRBD1 matches 8 bases. The length of the CDR3 is 15 residues. The germline CDR1 and CDR2 sequences are SGHAT and FQNNGV. The ends lost 3 bases at V and 0 bases at J; junction bases unmatched: 3. CDR3 sequence: CASSLQGAVNTEAFF. CDR3 coding DNA: TGTGCCAGCAGCTTGCAGGGGGCGGTGAACACTGAAGCTTTCTTT.

This clonotype was seen repeatedly, ten times or more. The J gene is TRBJ1-5, the V gene TRBV11-2, with 7 bases lining up with TRBD1. Germline CDR1 SGHAT, CDR2 FQNNGV. This CDR3 has 17 residues. V lost 5 bases, J lost 5 bases, and 15 bases stayed unmatched. For the CDR3, the DNA is TGTGCCAGCAGCCCAGGATTGGGGACAGACGACTATCAGCCCCAGCATTTT. It is translated as CASSPGLGTDDYQPQHF.

A word on this clonotype: At one boundary the junction diverges from the germline segment, which might be a read error. The gene calls are TRBV7-2 and TRBJ2-4, with a weak D call TRBD2 (7 bases). The germline V gene has CDR1 SGHTA and CDR2 FQGNSA. The CDR3 has 13 amino acids. The CDR3 is CVSSRGGENIQYF. CDR3 in DNA: TGTGTCAGCAGCCGAGGGGGGGAAAACATTCAGTACTTC.

The table lists this clonotype with many counts. This sequence joins TRBV30 and TRBJ2-1; 13 bases match TRBD2. V gave up 0 bases and J gave up 7 bases; unmatched junction bases: 9. Germline-derived CDR1 and CDR2 are GTSNPN and SVGIG (reference sequence). The CDR3 covers 17 residues. CDR3 amino acids: CAWSVKIGTSGTNEQFF. CDR3 sequence (DNA): TGTGCCTGGAGTGTAAAAATCGGGACTAGCGGGACGAATGAGCAGTTCTTC.

This sequence joins TRBV11-1 and TRBJ2-3; 10 bases align to TRBD2. Germline V gives CDR1 SGHAT, CDR2 FQDESV (reference sequence). The CDR3 spans 16 residues. V lost 0 bases and J lost 4; bases outside the gene matches: 4. The chain's CDR3 is CASSLALAGEADTQYF. CDR3 bases: TGTGCCAGCAGCTTAGCGCTAGCGGGAGAAGCAGATACGCAGTATTTT.

Only a few counts were recorded for this clonotype. The chain has TRBV5-4 and TRBJ1-1; D ambiguous. Trimming left V 0 bases short and J 0 bases short, with 9 bases between. The CDR3 is 15 residues long. Germline CDR1 reads SGHNT; CDR2 reads YYREEE (reference sequence). The CDR3 spells CASSLAGKMNTEAFF. In DNA, the CDR3 is TGTGCCAGCAGCTTGGCAGGAAAGATGAACACTGAAGCTTTCTTT. Based on the CDR3 plus reference TRBV5-4 and TRBJ1-1, the full variable domain is ETGVTQSPTHLIKTRGQQVTLRCSSQSGHNTVSWYQQALGQGPQFIFQYYREEENGRGNFPPRFSGLQFPNYSSELNVNALELDDSALYLCASSLAGKMNTEAFFGQGTRLTVV.

This clonotype showed up many times. V usage is TRBV7-6 and J usage is TRBJ2-1; D might be TRBD2 (6 bases). Germline CDR1 and CDR2: SGHVS and FNYEAQ. Trimming removed 1 base at V and 7 bases at J, with 11 bases between. The CDR3 runs 14 residues. This chain's CDR3 is CASSLEAGSNEQFF. The CDR3 nucleotides are TGTGCCAGCAGCTTAGAGGCGGGGAGTAATGAGCAGTTCTTC. The whole variable domain, remainder taken from reference TRBV7-6 and TRBJ2-1, is GAGVSQSPRYKVTKRGQDVALRCDPISGHVSLYWYRQALGQGPEFLTYFNYEAQQDKSGLPNDRFSAERPEGSISTLTIQRTEQRDSAMYRCASSLEAGSNEQFFGPGTRLTVL.

This clonotype has only a few counts. The chain links TRBV24-1 to TRBJ2-1, with 9 positions matching TRBD2. V trimming: 2 bases; J trimming: 6 bases; junction bases outside the gene matches: 10. Per germline, CDR1 KGHDR and CDR2 SFDVKD. The CDR3 covers 17 residues. CDR3 amino acids: CATSDYRTAGGLNEQFF. The CDR3 DNA sequence: TGTGCCACCAGTGATTATAGGACAGCGGGAGGCCTCAATGAGCAGTTCTTC.

This clonotype was counted many times. The V and J genes are TRBV10-3 and TRBJ2-7, with D perhaps TRBD2 (6 bases). The CDR3 is made up of 14 amino acids. Trimming took off 3 bases at V and 3 bases at J, with 12 bases between the two ends. Germline V gene sequence: CDR1 ENHRY, CDR2 SYGVKD. The CDR3 DNA is TGTGCCATCAGTGATGGAGGGGAAATCTACGAGCAGTACTTC. It translates to CAISDGGEIYEQYF.

At least ten counts were recorded for this clonotype. CDR3 nucleotide sequence: TGCAGTGCTAGAGATCGTTTTAGCGGCTACGAGCAGTACTTC. Protein product: CSARDRFSGYEQYF. The chain joins TRBV20-1 to TRBJ2-7; D may be TRBD2 (6 bases). The CDR3 totals 14 residues. Trimming took 0 bases from V and 3 from J, leaving 12 bases between them. Germline CDR1 DFQATT, CDR2 SNEGSKA (reference sequence).

The table lists this clonotype with many counts. V gene TRBV28 combines with J gene TRBJ2-1, with D possibly TRBD2 on 7 matching bases. Trimming took off 8 bases at V and 8 bases at J, with 25 bases between the two ends. Germline V gene data show CDR1 as MDHEN and CDR2 as SYDVKM. The CDR3 contains 16 residues. This chain's CDR3 is CASPPPLGGAKDEQFF. Here the CDR3 DNA reads TGTGCCAGCCCTCCCCCATTAGGGGGGGCCAAGGATGAGCAGTTCTTC.

Many counts were recorded for this clonotype. The chain employs TRBV5-1 and TRBJ2-7, with D hard to call. V was pared by 5 bases and J by 3 bases, with 12 bases between. The CDR3 sequence is 13 residues long. The germline CDR1 and CDR2 sequences are SGHRS and YFSETQ. This CDR3 reads CASSFTVGYEQYF. In DNA, the CDR3 is TGCGCCAGCAGTTTTACAGTGGGCTACGAGCAGTACTTC.

This clonotype was observed many times. The chain's CDR3 is CASSPRQGQDEQYF. CDR3 coding DNA: TGTGCCAGCTCACCACGACAGGGACAGGACGAGCAGTACTTC. The gene calls are TRBV18 and TRBJ2-7, with 8 bases lining up with TRBD1. V gave up 1 base and J gave up 5 bases; unmatched junction bases: 4. CDR3 length: 14 residues. The germline V gene encodes CDR1 KGHSH and CDR2 LQKENI.

At least ten counts were recorded for this clonotype. The chain employs TRBV24-1 and TRBJ2-1, with 7 bases identical to TRBD1. From germline, CDR1 is KGHDR and CDR2 SFDVKD. Trimming at V came to 4 bases and at J to 7 bases, leaving 15 bases not matched to a gene. This CDR3 contains 17 residues. As DNA, the CDR3 is TGTGCCACCAGTGACCCTACAACCGACAGGGTAAAGAATGAGCAGTTCTTC. Protein sequence: CATSDPTTDRVKNEQFF.

In this sample, this clonotype turned up a few times. The chain uses TRBV7-8 and TRBJ2-1; D is undetermined. This CDR3 contains 12 residues. Germline V lookup: CDR1 SGHVS, CDR2 FQNEAQ. V dropped 5 bases and J dropped 8 bases, with 10 bases sitting between them. DNA for the CDR3: TGTGCCAGCAGCCCCCTAAGGGATGAGCAGTTCTTC. Encoded protein: CASSPLRDEQFF. The complete variable domain, with remaining parts taken from reference TRBV7-8 and TRBJ2-1, reads GAGVSQSPRYKVAKRGQDVALRCDPISGHVSLFWYQQALGQGPEFLTYFQNEAQLDKSGLPSDRFFAERPEGSVSTLKIQRTQQEDSAVYLCASSPLRDEQFFGPGTRLTVL.

This clonotype was found many times. This sequence joins TRBV28 and TRBJ2-5; D is possibly TRBD2 (7 bases). Germline CDR1 and CDR2: MDHEN and SYDVKM. Trimming left V 3 bases short and J 4 bases short, with 12 bases between. CDR3 length: 14 residues. The CDR3 here is CASSFRGGRETQYF. The CDR3 nucleotides are TGTGCCAGCAGTTTTCGCGGGGGCCGAGAGACCCAGTACTTC.

This clonotype has at least ten counts. This chain links TRBV7-2 with TRBJ1-5, with D unclear. CDR1 is SGHTA and CDR2 is FQGNSA in the germline V gene. This CDR3 has 13 residues. The V gene lost 5 bases and the J gene lost 6 bases, with 11 bases spanning the gap. CDR3 region: CASSGSGGQPQHF. As DNA, the CDR3 is TGTGCCAGCAGCGGCAGCGGAGGTCAGCCCCAGCATTTT.

In this sample, this clonotype turned up many times. The rearrangement joins TRBV28 to TRBJ2-3; 9 positions match TRBD1. The CDR3 is made up of 15 amino acids. Trimming took 5 bases from V and 1 from J; bases not matched to a gene: 4. The germline gives CDR1 MDHEN, CDR2 SYDVKM. The CDR3 sequence: CASSLRQGGTDTQYF. In nucleotides, the CDR3 is TGTGCCAGCAGTCTCCGACAGGGGGGCACAGATACGCAGTATTTT.

This clonotype has ten or more counts. The rearrangement links TRBV9 to TRBJ2-5, with 14 bases that match TRBD2. The junction had 6 bases not matched to a gene; V was cut back by 0 bases and J by 2 bases. This CDR3 is 18 amino acids long. Looked up from germline, CDR1 is SGDLS and CDR2 is YYNGEE. The chain's CDR3 is CASSVGTSGGSQQETQYF. The CDR3 bases are TGTGCCAGCAGCGTAGGGACTAGCGGGGGGTCACAACAAGAGACCCAGTACTTC.

In its sample, this clonotype was seen many times. The chain couples TRBV25-1 to TRBJ2-2; D remains ambiguous. V gave up 3 bases and J gave up 3 bases, with 8 bases separating them. The CDR3 is 14 residues long. Germline V CDR1 and CDR2: MGHDK, SYGVNS. The DNA for the CDR3 is TGTGCCAGCAGTGAGCAGTTAGACACCGGGGAGCTGTTTTTT. Protein: CASSEQLDTGELFF.

This clonotype has a count of ten or more. The CDR3 region has the DNA TGTGCCAGCAGTTGGGCTAGCGTCTCCACAGATACGCAGTATTTT. The encoded protein is CASSWASVSTDTQYF. The chain combines TRBV6-2 or TRBV6-3 with TRBJ2-3; possibly TRBD2 for D (6 bases). The CDR3 covers 15 residues. The V and J ends lost 4 bases and 2 bases respectively, with 13 bases between them. The germline V gene encodes CDR1 MNHEY and CDR2 SVGEGT.